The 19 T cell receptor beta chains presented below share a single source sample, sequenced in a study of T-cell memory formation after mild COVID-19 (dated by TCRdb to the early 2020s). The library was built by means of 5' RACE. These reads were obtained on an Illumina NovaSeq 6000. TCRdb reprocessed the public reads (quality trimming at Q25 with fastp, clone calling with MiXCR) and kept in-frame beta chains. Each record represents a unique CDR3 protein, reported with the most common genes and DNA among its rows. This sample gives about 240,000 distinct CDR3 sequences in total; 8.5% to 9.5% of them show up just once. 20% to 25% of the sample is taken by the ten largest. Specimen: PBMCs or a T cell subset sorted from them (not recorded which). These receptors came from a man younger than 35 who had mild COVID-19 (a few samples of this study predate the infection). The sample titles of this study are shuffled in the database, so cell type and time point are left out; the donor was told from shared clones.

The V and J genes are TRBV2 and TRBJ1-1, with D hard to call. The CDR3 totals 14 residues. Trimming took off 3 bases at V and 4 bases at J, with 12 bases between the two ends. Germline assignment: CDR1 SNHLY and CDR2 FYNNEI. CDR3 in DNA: TGTGCCAGCAGTGAGAGACAAGGCCCCACTGAAGCTTTCTTT. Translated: CASSERQGPTEAFF.

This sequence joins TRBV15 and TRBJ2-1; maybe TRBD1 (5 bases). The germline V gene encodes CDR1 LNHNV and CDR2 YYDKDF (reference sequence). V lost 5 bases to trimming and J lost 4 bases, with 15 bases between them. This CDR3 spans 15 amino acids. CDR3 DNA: TGTGCCACCAGCGGACGAAGGGGTTTGTACAATGAGCAGTTCTTC. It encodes CATSGRRGLYNEQFF.

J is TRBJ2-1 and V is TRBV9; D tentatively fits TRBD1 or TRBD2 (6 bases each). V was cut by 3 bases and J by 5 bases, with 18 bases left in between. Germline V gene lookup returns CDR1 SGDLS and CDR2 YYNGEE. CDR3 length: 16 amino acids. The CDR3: CASSATGALIHNEQFF. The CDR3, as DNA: TGTGCCAGCAGCGCAACGGGGGCGTTGATCCACAATGAGCAGTTCTTC.

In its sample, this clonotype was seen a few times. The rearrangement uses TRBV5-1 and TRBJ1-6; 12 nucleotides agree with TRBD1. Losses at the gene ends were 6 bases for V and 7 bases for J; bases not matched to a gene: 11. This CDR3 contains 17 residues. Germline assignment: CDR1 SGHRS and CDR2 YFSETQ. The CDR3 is CASTDLGQGARNSPLHF. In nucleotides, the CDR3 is TGCGCCAGCACGGATCTGGGACAGGGGGCCCGGAATTCACCCCTCCACTTT.

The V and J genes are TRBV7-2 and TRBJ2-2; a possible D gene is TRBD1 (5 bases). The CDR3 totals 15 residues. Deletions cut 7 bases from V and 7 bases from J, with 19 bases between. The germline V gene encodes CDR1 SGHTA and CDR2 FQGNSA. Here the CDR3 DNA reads TGTGCCAGCACCCCGCCAGCTGGGGCTAGCGGGGAGCTGTTTTTT. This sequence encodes CASTPPAGASGELFF. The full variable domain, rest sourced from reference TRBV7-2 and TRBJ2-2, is GAGVSQSPSNKVTEKGKDVELRCDPISGHTALYWYRQSLGQGLEFLIYFQGNSAPDKSGLPSDRFSAERTGGSVSTLTIQRTQQEDSAVYLCASTPPAGASGELFFGEGSRLTVL.

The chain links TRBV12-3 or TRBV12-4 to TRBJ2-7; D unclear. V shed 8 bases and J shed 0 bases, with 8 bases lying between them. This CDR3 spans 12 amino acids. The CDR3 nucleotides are TGTGCCAGCGCCACGGACTCCTACGAGCAGTACTTC. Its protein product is CASATDSYEQYF.

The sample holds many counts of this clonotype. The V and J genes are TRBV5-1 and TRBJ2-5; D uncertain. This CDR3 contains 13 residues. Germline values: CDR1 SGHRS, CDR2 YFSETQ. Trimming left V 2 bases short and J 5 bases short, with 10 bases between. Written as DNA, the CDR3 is TGCGCCAGCAGCTTCCTTCCCGCGGAGACCCAGTACTTC. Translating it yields CASSFLPAETQYF. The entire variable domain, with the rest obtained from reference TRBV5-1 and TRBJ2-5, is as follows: KAGVTQTPRYLIKTRGQQVTLSCSPISGHRSVSWYQQTPGQGLQFLFEYFSETQRNKGNFPGRFSGRQFSNSRSEMNVSTLELGDSALYLCASSFLPAETQYFGPGTRLLVL.

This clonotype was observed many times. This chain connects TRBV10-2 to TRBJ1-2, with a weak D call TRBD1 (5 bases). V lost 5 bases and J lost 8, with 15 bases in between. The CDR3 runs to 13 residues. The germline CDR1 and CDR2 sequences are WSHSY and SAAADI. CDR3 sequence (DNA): TGCGCCAGCAGTTCCCGGGGTGGGGACGGCTACACCTTC. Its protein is CASSSRGGDGYTF.

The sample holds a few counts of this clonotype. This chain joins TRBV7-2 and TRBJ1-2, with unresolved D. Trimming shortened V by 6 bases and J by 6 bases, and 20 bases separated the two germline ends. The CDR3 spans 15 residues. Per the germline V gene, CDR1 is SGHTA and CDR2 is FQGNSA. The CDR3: CASSSSPGSSHGYTF. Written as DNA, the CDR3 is TGTGCCAGCAGTTCATCCCCCGGGTCCTCTCATGGCTACACCTTC.

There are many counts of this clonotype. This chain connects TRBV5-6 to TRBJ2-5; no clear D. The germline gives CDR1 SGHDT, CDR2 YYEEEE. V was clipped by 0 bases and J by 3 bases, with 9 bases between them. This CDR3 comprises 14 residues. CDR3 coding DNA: TGTGCCAGCAGCTTGGCGGGCCCCAAAGAGACCCAGTACTTC. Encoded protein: CASSLAGPKETQYF.

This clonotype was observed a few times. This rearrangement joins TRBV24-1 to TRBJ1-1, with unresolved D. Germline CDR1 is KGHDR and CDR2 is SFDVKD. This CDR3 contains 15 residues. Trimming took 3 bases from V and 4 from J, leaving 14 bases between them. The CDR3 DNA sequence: TGTGCCACCAGTGATACTCGGGGTTCAGGCACTGAAGCTTTCTTT. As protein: CATSDTRGSGTEAFF.

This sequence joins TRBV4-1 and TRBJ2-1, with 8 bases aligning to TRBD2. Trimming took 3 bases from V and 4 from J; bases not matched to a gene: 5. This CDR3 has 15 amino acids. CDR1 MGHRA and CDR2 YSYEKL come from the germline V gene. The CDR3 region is CASSHQGLVYNEQFF. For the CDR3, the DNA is TGCGCCAGCAGCCACCAGGGACTAGTTTACAATGAGCAGTTCTTC.

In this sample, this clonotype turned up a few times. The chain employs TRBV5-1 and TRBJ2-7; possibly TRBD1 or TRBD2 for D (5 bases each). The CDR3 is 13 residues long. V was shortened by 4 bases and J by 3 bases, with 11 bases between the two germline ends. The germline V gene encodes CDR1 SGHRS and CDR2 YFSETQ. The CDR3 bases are TGCGCCAGCAGCCGGGACGGGGACTACGAGCAGTACGTC. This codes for CASSRDGDYEQYV.

CDR3 in amino acids: CASSQAGLYTGELFF. DNA for the CDR3: TGTGCCAGCAGCCAAGCAGGGTTGTACACCGGGGAGCTGTTTTTT. V is TRBV3-1 and J is TRBJ2-2; D might be TRBD1 (5 bases). The ends were cut back, 1 base at V and 3 bases at J, with 9 bases in the middle. This CDR3 is 15 amino acids long. Germline assignment: CDR1 LGHDT and CDR2 YNNKEL (reference sequence).

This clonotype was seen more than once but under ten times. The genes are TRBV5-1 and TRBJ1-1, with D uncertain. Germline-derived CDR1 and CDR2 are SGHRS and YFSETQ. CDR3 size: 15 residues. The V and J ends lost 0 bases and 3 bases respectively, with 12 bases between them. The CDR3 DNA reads TGCGCCAGCAGCTTGGCCGGGCGTGAGGACACTGAAGCTTTCTTT. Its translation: CASSLAGREDTEAFF.

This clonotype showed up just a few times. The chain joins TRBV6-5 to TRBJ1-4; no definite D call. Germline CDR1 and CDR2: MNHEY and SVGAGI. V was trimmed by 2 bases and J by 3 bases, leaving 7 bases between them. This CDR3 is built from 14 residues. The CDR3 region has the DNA TGTGCCAGCAGTTACAGCCGCCCTAATGAAAAACTGTTTTTT. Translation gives CASSYSRPNEKLFF.

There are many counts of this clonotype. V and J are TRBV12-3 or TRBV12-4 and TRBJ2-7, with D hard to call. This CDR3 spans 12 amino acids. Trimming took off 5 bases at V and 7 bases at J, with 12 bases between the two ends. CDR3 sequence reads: CASSRTLGEQYV. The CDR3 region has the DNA TGTGCCAGCAGTCGGACCCTTGGGGAGCAGTACGTC.

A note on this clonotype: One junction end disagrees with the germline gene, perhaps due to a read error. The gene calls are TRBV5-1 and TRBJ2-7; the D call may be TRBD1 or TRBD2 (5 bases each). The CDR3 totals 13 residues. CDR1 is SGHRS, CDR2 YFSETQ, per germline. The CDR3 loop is CASSFRDDGELYF. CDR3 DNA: TGCGCCAGCAGCTTCCGGGACGATGGAGAGCTGTACTTC.

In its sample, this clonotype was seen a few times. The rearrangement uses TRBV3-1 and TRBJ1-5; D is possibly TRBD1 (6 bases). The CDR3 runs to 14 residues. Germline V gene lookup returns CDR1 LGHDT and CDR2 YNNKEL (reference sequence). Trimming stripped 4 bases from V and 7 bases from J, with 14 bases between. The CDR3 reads CASSREGDGQPQHF. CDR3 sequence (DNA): TGTGCCAGCAGCCGAGAGGGGGATGGCCAGCCCCAGCATTTT.